A selection of T cell receptor beta chains follows, all from one sample in a study of blood T cell repertoires in COVID-19. The repertoire was sequenced with immunoSEQ multiplex PCR; TCRdb's copy has only in-frame clones and lacks some. The table has 53,000 or so clones, approximately 80% seen once. Sequences were obtained from peripheral blood. Receptor source: a man between 65 and 80 years old with active or convalescent COVID-19. Both conserved end residues are part of each CDR3. Each record gives: V gene, J gene, clone size, D gene, CDR3 DNA, CDR3 protein. The D gene is left open where the match is weak. The size entry is marked missing in some rows and otherwise reads once, few, many or a size class.

TRBV18	TRBJ1-1	-	TRBD1	TGTGCCAGCTCACGGACGGGACAGATACCGAACACTGAAGCTTTCTTT	CASSRTGQIPNTEAFF
TRBV5-5	TRBJ2-1	-	-	TGTGCCAGCAGCTTGGAGGCGGGGACTTACAATGAGCAGTTCTTC	CASSLEAGTYNEQFF
TRBV14	TRBJ1-1	-	TRBD1	TGTGCCAGCAGCCAAGATTTAAACAGGGGGCGAGAAGCTTTCTTT	CASSQDLNRGREAFF
TRBV6-5	TRBJ2-1	-	-	TGTGCCAGCAGGCAGGGCTTGTACAATGAGCAGTTCTTC	CASRQGLYNEQFF
TRBV12-5	TRBJ2-5	-	TRBD1	TGTGCTAGTGGTTTGGGGGTTGGACAGGGTCAAGAGACCCAGTACTTC	CASGLGVGQGQETQYF
TRBV12-3/TRBV12-4	TRBJ1-1	-	TRBD1	TGTGCCAGCAGCCAGGACAGGGGAGTTGAAGCTTTCTTT	CASSQDRGVEAFF
TRBV4-2	TRBJ1-2	few	-	TGTGCCAGCAGCCAAGATGCGGGGAAAGGGATTGGCTACACCTTC	CASSQDAGKGIGYTF
TRBV6-4	TRBJ2-7	-	-	TGTGCCAGCAGCGAAAGCTGTTTCTGCTACGAGCAGTACTTC	CASSESCFCYEQYF
TRBV27	TRBJ2-7	once	TRBD2	TGTGCCAGCAGGAAACAACTGGGACTAAGCGATTACTACGAGCAGTACTTC	CASRKQLGLSDYYEQYF
TRBV27	TRBJ1-1	-	-	TGTGCCAGCAGTTTATCCCCAGGAAGGACTGAAGCTTTCTTT	CASSLSPGRTEAFF
TRBV24-1	TRBJ1-5	-	TRBD1	TGTGCCACCAGTGACACGGACAGGGGGATCTATAGCAATCAGCCCCAGCATTTT	CATSDTDRGIYSNQPQHF
TRBV29-1	TRBJ2-1	once	-	TGCAGCGTCCGAAGTGGGGGGGCCTCGGGCAATGAGCAGTTCTTC	CSVRSGGASGNEQFF
TRBV19	TRBJ2-5	-	TRBD2	TGTGCCAGTACCGGGGGGAGCCAAGAGACCCAGTACTTC	CASTGGSQETQYF
TRBV6-2/TRBV6-3	TRBJ2-7	-	TRBD1	TGTGCCAGCAGCTCCCTAGAACTGGACAGGGGACTATACGAGCAGTACTTC	CASSSLELDRGLYEQYF
TRBV12-5	TRBJ2-7	-	TRBD2	TGTGCTAGTGGTTTGGGGGAGGGGATCTACGAGCAGTACTTC	CASGLGEGIYEQYF
TRBV27	TRBJ2-5	-	TRBD2	TGTGCCAGCAGTTTTAAGCTGGGGCGGGAGTGGTCGGGAGAGACCCAGTACTTC	CASSFKLGREWSGETQYF
TRBV25-1	TRBJ2-4	once	TRBD2	TGTGCCAGCAGTGAATTGGAAGCTAGCGGGGGGTCCATTCAGTACTTC	CASSELEASGGSIQYF
TRBV2	TRBJ1-6	few	TRBD1	TGTGCCAGCAGTGAGCGGGACAGGGTGGATAATTCACCCCTCCACTTT	CASSERDRVDNSPLHF
TRBV7-3	TRBJ1-1	-	-	TGTGCCAGCCGGACAGAAAAGAACACTGAAGCTTTCTTT	CASRTEKNTEAFF
TRBV30	TRBJ1-2	-	TRBD1	TGTGCCTGGAGTGTATGGGGACAGCCACACACCTTC	CAWSVWGQPHTF
TRBV2	TRBJ2-1	-	-	TGTGCCAGCAGTCCGCGGGCCTTTTGGGATGAGCAGTTCTTC	CASSPRAFWDEQFF
TRBV19	TRBJ2-1	-	TRBD2	TGTGCCAGTAGTATAGCCCAGACTAGCGGGAGGGCCTATGAGCAGTTCTTC	CASSIAQTSGRAYEQFF
TRBV7-9	TRBJ2-2	-	-	TGTGCCAGCAGCTTAGCTTTCGGGGTTTCGAACACCGGGGAGCTGTTTTTT	CASSLAFGVSNTGELFF